Listed below are T cell receptor beta chains from one sample, sequenced in a study of blood T cell repertoires in COVID-19. Clones were sequenced by immunoSEQ multiplex PCR, and TCRdb holds only the in-frame ones, with some missing. The sample contains approximately 260,000 clones, around 90% of which appear only once. Material for sequencing was peripheral blood. These receptors were obtained from a man aged 50 or older with acute or convalescent COVID-19. The CDR3 runs from the conserved cysteine through the conserved F or W. The D gene is left open where the match is weak. The size of a clone is reported for some rows only, either as once, few or many, or as a class for expanded clones.

TRBJ1-4 | NA | TRBV6-5 | NA | CASSYIPAGRNEKLFF | TGTGCCAGCAGTTACATTCCGGCAGGCCGTAATGAAAAACTGTTTTTT
TRBJ2-3 | NA | TRBV18 | TRBD2 | CASSPRSAGGIDTQYF | TGTGCCAGCTCACCACGCTCGGCGGGGGGCATAGATACGCAGTATTTT
TRBJ2-1 | NA | TRBV5-1 | TRBD2 | CASSFTRTSGGSLQSSYNEQFF | TGCGCCAGCAGCTTTACAAGAACTAGCGGGGGGTCTCTACAGAGCTCCTACAATGAGCAGTTCTTC
TRBJ1-5 | NA | TRBV10-3 | NA | CAISERESGGAGVGSNQPQHF | TGTGCCATCAGTGAAAGAGAGAGCGGGGGGGCAGGGGTTGGCAGCAATCAGCCCCAGCATTTT
TRBJ2-7 | once | TRBV11-2 | TRBD2 | CASSLALAGGYEQYF | TGTGCCAGCAGCTTAGCGCTAGCGGGGGGATACGAGCAGTACTTC
TRBJ2-3 | NA | TRBV18 | NA | CASSPGAGDTQYF | TGTGCCAGCTCACCGGGGGCCGGGGATACGCAGTATTTT
TRBJ2-5 | once | TRBV4-1 | TRBD2 | CASSQETGGFQETQYF | TGCGCCAGCAGCCAAGAAACCGGGGGGTTCCAAGAGACCCAGTACTTC
TRBJ1-1 | NA | TRBV6-5 | TRBD1 | CASSPGGRGATEAFF | TGTGCCAGCAGCCCAGGGGGGAGAGGGGCCACTGAAGCTTTCTTT
TRBJ1-6 | NA | TRBV5-1 | TRBD1 | CASSSQTGVYNSPLHF | TGCGCCAGCAGCTCTCAGACAGGGGTCTATAATTCACCCCTCCACTTT
TRBJ1-2 | once | TRBV19 | NA | CASQSIDGYTF | TGTGCCAGTCAAAGCATTGATGGCTACACCTTC
TRBJ1-5 | NA | TRBV5-6 | NA | CASSLGGWGNQPQHF | TGTGCCAGCAGCTTGGGGGGCTGGGGCAATCAGCCCCAGCATTTT
TRBJ2-1 | NA | TRBV7-9 | TRBD2 | CASSLAQSSGGREQFF | TGTGCCAGCAGCTTAGCGCAGTCTAGCGGGGGACGTGAGCAGTTCTTC
TRBJ1-2 | NA | TRBV6-5 | TRBD1 | CASRTTGAANYGYTF | TGTGCCAGCAGAACAACAGGGGCCGCTAACTATGGCTACACCTTC
TRBJ2-7 | NA | TRBV7-9 | TRBD1 | CASTPTGNFYEQYF | TGTGCCAGCACCCCGACAGGGAACTTCTACGAGCAGTACTTC
TRBJ1-5 | NA | TRBV19 | TRBD1 | CASSIDRGDRGGQPQHF | TGTGCCAGTAGTATAGATCGGGGAGACAGGGGAGGACAGCCCCAGCATTTT
TRBJ2-3 | NA | TRBV13 | TRBD2 | CASSLEAGGGWNTQYF | TGTGCCAGCAGCTTAGAAGCGGGGGGAGGATGGAATACGCAGTATTTT
TRBJ1-1 | NA | TRBV28 | NA | CASSLSLGYTEAFF | TGTGCCAGCAGTCTGTCTCTGGGCTACACTGAAGCTTTCTTT
TRBJ2-3 | once | TRBV19 | TRBD1 | CASSMTQGWTDTQYF | TGTGCCAGTAGTATGACACAGGGGTGGACAGATACGCAGTATTTT
TRBJ1-2 | few | TRBV5-1 | TRBD1 | CASSERTGTGDGYTF | TGCGCCAGCAGCGAGCGTACCGGGACAGGGGATGGCTACACCTTC
TRBJ1-2 | NA | TRBV19 | TRBD1 | CASSIGTGTLNYTF | TGTGCCAGTAGTATTGGGACAGGGACTTTAAATTACACCTTC
TRBJ2-2 | NA | TRBV9 | TRBD1 | CASSPRGRTGPPGELFF | TGTGCCAGCAGCCCGAGGGGTAGGACAGGGCCCCCCGGGGAGCTGTTTTTT
TRBJ1-1 | NA | TRBV9 | NA | CASSVASETTEAFF | TGTGCCAGCAGCGTAGCTTCGGAGACCACTGAAGCTTTCTTT
TRBJ2-5 | NA | TRBV5-1 | TRBD1 | CASSARGPAETQYF | TGCGCCAGCAGCGCCAGGGGGCCCGCGGAGACCCAGTACTTC
TRBJ2-7 | NA | TRBV10-1 | NA | CASSESSGAPYEQYF | TGCGCCAGCAGTGAGTCGTCAGGGGCCCCCTACGAGCAGTACTTC
TRBJ1-1 | NA | TRBV4-1 | NA | CASSHWGVAEAFF | TGCGCCAGCAGCCACTGGGGGGTCGCTGAAGCTTTCTTT
TRBJ2-2 | NA | TRBV18 | NA | CASSGQGTTGELFF | TGTGCCAGCTCGGGCCAGGGGACCACCGGGGAGCTGTTTTTT
TRBJ1-6 | NA | TRBV5-1 | NA | CASSLSGSNSPLHF | TGCGCCAGCAGCCTCTCGGGGTCCAATTCACCCCTCCACTTT
TRBJ1-2 | NA | TRBV20-1 | NA | CSARQDYGYTF | TGCAGTGCCCGTCAGGACTATGGCTACACCTTC
TRBJ1-1 | NA | TRBV10-1 | NA | CASSESGGGTEAFF | TGCGCCAGCAGTGAGAGCGGGGGAGGGACTGAAGCTTTCTTT
TRBJ2-7 | NA | TRBV5-6 | NA | CASSLQGLYEQYF | TGTGCCAGCAGCTTGCAGGGGCTGTACGAGCAGTACTTC
TRBJ1-2 | NA | TRBV30 | NA | CAWEVGAGYTF | TGTGCCTGGGAGGTAGGGGCTGGCTACACCTTC
TRBJ2-5 | NA | TRBV5-1 | TRBD2 | CASSSGLAGDLQETQYF | TGCGCCAGCAGCTCGGGACTAGCGGGGGACTTACAAGAGACCCAGTACTTC
TRBJ2-1 | NA | TRBV6-2/TRBV6-3 | TRBD2 | CASSYSGGSSYNEQFF | TGTGCCAGCAGTTACTCCGGCGGGAGCTCCTACAATGAGCAGTTCTTC
TRBJ1-5 | NA | TRBV10-3 | NA | CAISESGDRGSNQPQHF | TGTGCCATCAGTGAGTCGGGCGACAGAGGAAGCAATCAGCCCCAGCATTTT
TRBJ2-1 | few | TRBV7-3 | TRBD1 | CASSPGTGSNEQFF | TGTGCCAGCAGCCCCGGGACAGGGTCCAATGAGCAGTTCTTC
TRBJ1-1 | NA | TRBV7-3 | NA | CASSLLGHRNTEAFF | TGTGCCAGCAGCCTACTTGGACACCGGAACACTGAAGCTTTCTTT
TRBJ1-5 | once | TRBV12-3/TRBV12-4 | NA | CASSFSGNQPQHF | TGTGCCAGCAGTTTTTCAGGGAATCAGCCCCAGCATTTT
TRBJ2-1 | NA | TRBV18 | TRBD2 | CASSPGSGGAYNEQFF | TGTGCCAGCTCACCCGGGAGCGGGGGGGCCTACAATGAGCAGTTCTTC
TRBJ1-5 | NA | TRBV6-1 | TRBD1 | CASSENRGRPLNQPQHF | TGTGCCAGCAGTGAAAACAGGGGGCGCCCTTTGAATCAGCCCCAGCATTTT
TRBJ2-1 | NA | TRBV27 | TRBD2 | CASSLSLGAGGPDNEQFF | TGTGCCAGCAGTTTATCGTTGGGAGCGGGGGGGCCAGACAATGAGCAGTTCTTC
TRBJ1-2 | NA | TRBV3-1/TRBV3-2 | NA | CASSRRIANYGYTF | TGTGCCAGCAGCCGAAGAATAGCTAACTATGGCTACACCTTC
TRBJ1-1 | few | TRBV27 | NA | CASSSTPTGTGTEAFF | TGTGCCAGCAGTTCCACTCCAACAGGGACGGGCACTGAAGCTTTCTTT
TRBJ1-1 | NA | TRBV7-3 | NA | CASSRNMNTEAFF | TGTGCCAGCTCTCGCAACATGAACACTGAAGCTTTCTTT
TRBJ2-4 | NA | TRBV3-1/TRBV3-2 | NA | CASSQDPVINIQYF | TGTGCCAGCAGCCAAGATCCCGTAATAAACATTCAGTACTTC
TRBJ1-2 | NA | TRBV5-1 | NA | CASSLGVADYGYTF | TGCGCCAGCAGCTTGGGCGTAGCCGACTATGGCTACACCTTC
TRBJ2-7 | NA | TRBV12-3/TRBV12-4 | TRBD1 | CASSWGQYEQYF | TGTGCCAGCAGCTGGGGACAGTACGAGCAGTACTTC